The 13 T cell receptor beta chains given below trace back to one sample, sequenced in a study of control samples from healthy donors and cancer patients. The method was immunoSEQ multiplex PCR; TCRdb's version includes in-frame clones alone and lacks a portion of them. The sample yields approximately 150,000 clones, 94% seen once. The sample comprised blood. The receptors stem from a man in his forties or fifties in good health.

V and J are TRBV25-1 and TRBJ2-3; D unclear. CDR1 MGHDK and CDR2 SYGVNS come from the germline V gene. The CDR3 contains 13 residues. V was shortened by 2 bases and J by 5 bases, with 8 bases between the two germline ends. The CDR3 protein is CASSEGLQDTQYF. Written as DNA, the CDR3 is TGTGCCAGCAGTGAAGGCCTCCAAGATACGCAGTATTTT. The full variable domain, in which reference TRBV25-1 and TRBJ2-3 provide the parts outside the CDR3, is EADIYQTPRYLVIGTGKKITLECSQTMGHDKMYWYQQDPGMELHLIHYSYGVNSTEKGDLSSESTVSRIRTEHFPLTLESARPSHTSQYLCASSEGLQDTQYFGPGTRLTVL.

This rearrangement joins TRBV5-1 to TRBJ1-3; the match to TRBD1 covers 8 bases. V trimming: 4 bases; J trimming: 2 bases; junction bases outside the gene matches: 5. Germline CDR1 SGHRS, CDR2 YFSETQ. The CDR3 runs 15 residues. The CDR3, as DNA: TGCGCCAGCAGCGTGACAGGGGAGCCTGGAAACACCATATATTTT. Encoded protein: CASSVTGEPGNTIYF.

CDR3 in amino acids: CASSYPREGSYNEQFF. The DNA for the CDR3 is TGTGCCAGCAGTTACCCAAGGGAGGGATCCTACAATGAGCAGTTCTTC. The V gene is TRBV6-2 or TRBV6-3, the J gene TRBJ2-1; TRBD2 aligns across 7 bases. J was trimmed by 1 base and V by 2 bases; bases with no gene match: 5. CDR1 MNHEY and CDR2 SVGEGT come from the germline V gene. CDR3 length equals 16 residues.

The genes are TRBV10-2 and TRBJ2-1; the match to TRBD2 covers 11 bases. V trimming: 1 base; J trimming: 5 bases; junction bases outside the gene matches: 10. The CDR3 consists of 18 residues. CDR1 is WSHSY, CDR2 SAAADI, per germline. The CDR3 DNA follows: TGCGCCAGCAGTGAGTTTAAGGCGGTTAGCGGGGGGGACAATGAGCAGTTCTTC. Encoded protein: CASSEFKAVSGGDNEQFF.

This chain joins TRBV28 and TRBJ2-7; 8 bases agree with TRBD1. J lost 1 base, V lost 1 base, and 15 bases had no gene match. From germline, CDR1 is MDHEN and CDR2 SYDVKM. CDR3 size: 19 residues. CDR3 residues: CASSLLPVQAGGLSYEQYF. The CDR3 coding sequence is TGTGCCAGCAGTTTATTACCTGTGCAGGCAGGGGGCCTATCCTACGAGCAGTACTTC.

Written as DNA, the CDR3 is TGTGCCATCAGTGAGGGGATGGACGGTGAGAACTATGGCTACACCTTC. Translation gives CAISEGMDGENYGYTF. The V and J genes are TRBV10-3 and TRBJ1-2; the D is unclear. CDR1 ENHRY and CDR2 SYGVKD come from the germline V gene. V lost 2 bases, J lost 2 bases, and 15 bases lay in between. The CDR3 runs to 16 residues.

The chain has TRBV6-5 and TRBJ2-3; perhaps TRBD2 as D (6 bases). The CDR3 is 14 amino acids. Germline V gene lookup returns CDR1 MNHEY and CDR2 SVGAGI. V lost 6 bases and J 0 bases, leaving 10 bases between the germline ends. The CDR3 bases are TGTGCCAGCAGGGCGGGGAAAAGCACAGATACGCAGTATTTT. Translating it yields CASRAGKSTDTQYF.

This clone was counted a single time. V and J are TRBV6-5 and TRBJ1-1; a possible D gene is TRBD1 (6 bases). This CDR3 has 16 amino acids. Trimming pared 0 bases from V and 1 base from J, leaving 12 bases between. Per germline, CDR1 MNHEY and CDR2 SVGAGI. CDR3 DNA: TGTGCCAGCAGTTACTCGAGGGGGGCCGGGAACACTGAAGCTTTCTTT. Translated, it gives CASSYSRGAGNTEAFF.

The count of this clone is one. The rearrangement links TRBV24-1 to TRBJ1-5; D is perhaps TRBD1 (5 bases). V lost 3 bases, J lost 0 bases, and 11 bases lay in between. The length of the CDR3 is 16 residues. Germline V gene lookup returns CDR1 KGHDR and CDR2 SFDVKD. CDR3 nucleotide sequence: TGTGCCACCAGTGATGTCGGGACGGTTAGCAATCAGCCCCAGCATTTT. Encoded protein: CATSDVGTVSNQPQHF.

CDR3 amino acids: CASSLSQGGGLGNSPLHF. CDR3 nucleotide sequence: TGTGCCAGCAGCTTGAGCCAGGGCGGAGGCTTGGGTAATTCACCCCTCCACTTT. V usage is TRBV5-5 and J usage is TRBJ1-6; D possibly corresponds to TRBD1 (5 bases). Trimming took 1 base from V and 6 from J, leaving 20 bases between them. Germline lookup yields CDR1 SGHKS and CDR2 YYEKEE (reference sequence). The length of the CDR3 is 18 residues.

The CDR3 here is CASSQVRGADTQYF. CDR3 nucleotide sequence: TGTGCCAGCAGCCAAGTCCGGGGGGCAGATACGCAGTATTTT. This chain uses TRBV14 with TRBJ2-3; TRBD2 matches at 7 bases. Trimming took 1 base from V and 4 from J; bases not matched to a gene: 2. The CDR3 runs 14 residues. The germline gives CDR1 SGHDN, CDR2 FVKESK.

The chain couples TRBV18 to TRBJ2-5, with D maybe TRBD2 (6 bases). The CDR3 runs to 13 residues. Germline V gives CDR1 KGHSH, CDR2 LQKENI. V dropped 4 bases and J dropped 5 bases, with 11 bases sitting between them. Written as DNA, the CDR3 is TGTGCCAGCTCACAGACTAGAGGGGAGACCCAGTACTTC. As protein: CASSQTRGETQYF.

This CDR3 is CASTGAGYNEQFF. Here the CDR3 DNA reads TGTGCCAGCACCGGAGCAGGCTACAATGAGCAGTTCTTC. The chain has TRBV7-9 and TRBJ2-1; no clear D. The CDR3 is 13 amino acids. Trimming removed 7 bases from V and 3 bases from J, with 10 bases in between. Germline CDR1 and CDR2: SEHNR and FQNEAQ (reference sequence).